This T cell receptor (beta chain) was sequenced during a study of T-cell reconstitution after alpha-beta-depleted transplantation in children. Whole-study findings and limits: Some patients owed their high day-60 TCRbeta diversity to surviving recipient T cells and thymic progenitors. By about two months after transplant, alpha-beta T cells reportedly arose from several hundred graft clones that had expanded. The main origin of T-cell counts and diversity one year after transplant was newly produced T cells.

In this sample, this clonotype turned up a few times. Antigen unknown. Germline V gene data show CDR1 as MNHNY and CDR2 as SVGAGI (reference sequence). V lost 1 base, J lost 2 bases, and 6 bases lay in between. This CDR3 spans 13 amino acids. During its preparation, the TCRbeta library received unique molecular identifiers. MiXCR, applied by TCRdb to the PCR reads, yields one record per CDR3 protein. The sample lists about 310,000 distinct CDR3 sequences, around 25% occurring once. The J gene is TRBJ2-7, the V gene TRBV6-6; D unclear. This receptor was obtained from a male patient aged 10-17 years who had a stem cell transplant for acute lymphoblastic leukemia, so the T cells may come from the graft donor. This specimen was PBMCs, mostly from graft donor cells, taken 180 days after TCRalphabeta/CD19-depleted stem cell transplant. The CDR3 DNA reads TGTGCCAGCAGTTACTACAGCACCTACGAGCAGTACTTC. Its translation is CASSYYSTYEQYF.